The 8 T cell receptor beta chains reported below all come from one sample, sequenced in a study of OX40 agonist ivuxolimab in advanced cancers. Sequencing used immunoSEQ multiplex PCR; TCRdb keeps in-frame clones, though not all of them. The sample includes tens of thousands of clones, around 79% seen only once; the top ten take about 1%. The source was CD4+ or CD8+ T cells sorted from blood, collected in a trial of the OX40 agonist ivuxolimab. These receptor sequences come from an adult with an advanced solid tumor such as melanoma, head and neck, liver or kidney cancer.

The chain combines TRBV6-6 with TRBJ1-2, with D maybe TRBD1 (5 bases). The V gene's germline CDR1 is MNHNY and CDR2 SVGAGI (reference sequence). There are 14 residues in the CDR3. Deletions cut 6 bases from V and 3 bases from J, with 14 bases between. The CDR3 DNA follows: TGTGCCAGCAGGGGGGTTTTGGGTGACTATGGCTACACCTTC. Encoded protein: CASRGVLGDYGYTF.

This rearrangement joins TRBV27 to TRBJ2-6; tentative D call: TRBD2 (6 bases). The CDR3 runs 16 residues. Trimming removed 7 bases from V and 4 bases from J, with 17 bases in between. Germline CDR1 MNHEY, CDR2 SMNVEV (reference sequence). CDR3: CASNPGAGSGANVLTF. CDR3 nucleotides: TGTGCCAGCAACCCCGGGGCGGGGTCCGGGGCCAACGTCCTGACTTTC.

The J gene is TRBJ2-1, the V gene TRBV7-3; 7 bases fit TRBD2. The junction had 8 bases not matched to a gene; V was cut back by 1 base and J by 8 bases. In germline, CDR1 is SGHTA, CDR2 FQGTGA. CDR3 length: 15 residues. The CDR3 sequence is CASSLMAGVGDEQFF. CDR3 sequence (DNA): TGTGCCAGCAGCTTAATGGCGGGGGTCGGGGATGAGCAGTTCTTC.

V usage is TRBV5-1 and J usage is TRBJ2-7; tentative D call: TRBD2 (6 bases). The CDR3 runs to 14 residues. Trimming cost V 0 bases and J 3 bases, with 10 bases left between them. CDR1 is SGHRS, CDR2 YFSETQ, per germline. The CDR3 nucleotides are TGCGCCAGCAGCTTGGAGATGGGGGGCTACGAGCAGTACTTC. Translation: CASSLEMGGYEQYF.

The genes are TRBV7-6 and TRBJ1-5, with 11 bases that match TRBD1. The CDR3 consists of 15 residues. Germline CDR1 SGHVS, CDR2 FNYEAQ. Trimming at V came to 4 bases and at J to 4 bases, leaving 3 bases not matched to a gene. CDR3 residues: CASSSGQGGNQPQHF. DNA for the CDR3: TGTGCCAGCAGCTCGGGACAGGGGGGTAATCAGCCCCAGCATTTT.

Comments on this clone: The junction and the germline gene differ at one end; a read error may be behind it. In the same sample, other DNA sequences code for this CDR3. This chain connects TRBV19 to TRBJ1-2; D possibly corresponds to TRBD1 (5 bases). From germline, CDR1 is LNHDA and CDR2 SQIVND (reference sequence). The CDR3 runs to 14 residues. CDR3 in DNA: TGTGCCACCTCCCGAGGGGCTGCTAACTACGGCTACACCTTC. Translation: CATSRGAANYGYTF.

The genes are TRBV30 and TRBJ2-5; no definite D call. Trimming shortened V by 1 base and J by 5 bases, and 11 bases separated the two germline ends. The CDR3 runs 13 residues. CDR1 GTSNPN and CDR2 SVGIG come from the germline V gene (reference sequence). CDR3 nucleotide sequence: TGTGCCTGGAGTGACAAAAAAGTGGAGACCCAGTACTTC. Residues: CAWSDKKVETQYF.

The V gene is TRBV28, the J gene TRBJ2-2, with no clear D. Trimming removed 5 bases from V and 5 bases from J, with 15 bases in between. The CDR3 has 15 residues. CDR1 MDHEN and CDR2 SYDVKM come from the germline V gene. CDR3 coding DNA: TGTGCCAGCAGTGACTCGGGTCGTGGGACCGGGGAGCTGTTTTTT. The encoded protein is CASSDSGRGTGELFF.